This is a list of T cell receptor beta chains from one sample in a study of blood T cell repertoires in COVID-19. Measured with immunoSEQ multiplex PCR; TCRdb has only the in-frame clones, and not every one. The sample lists almost 400,000 clones, roughly 90% occurring once. Material: PBMCs or T cells enriched from blood (not recorded which). Receptors originate from a woman in her twenties or thirties with acute COVID-19. The CDR3 runs from the conserved cysteine through the conserved F or W. D genes are given only for firm matches.

d_call	v_call	cdr3_aa
TRBD2	TRBV7-9	CASSLGGGRDYEQYF
.	TRBV14	CASSQPTITEETQYF
TRBD1	TRBV11-2	CASSTRQGASYEQYF
TRBD1	TRBV12-5	CASGAPGQGGEKLFF
TRBD1	TRBV19	CASSTETGALPGNTIYF
TRBD2	TRBV19	CASTTSGGYNEQFF
.	TRBV9	CASSRRVFSGNTIYF
.	TRBV7-3	CASSLFVGPNYEQYF
TRBD1	TRBV29-1	CSVDGQGGNYGYTF
TRBD2	TRBV27	CASSPSSGKTDTQYF
TRBD2	TRBV19	CASSMIAGELSAKNIQYF
TRBD1	TRBV15	CATSPDRGEGYNSPLHF
TRBD1	TRBV7-2	CASSLRTGPQPQHF
.	TRBV27	CASTKGPNQPQHF
.	TRBV14	CASKKRWRVTAKNIQYF
TRBD1	TRBV5-1	CASSLGQGSGEQYF
TRBD1	TRBV6-4	CASSDRGRLSPLHF
TRBD2	TRBV2	CASSFRTRNEQFF
TRBD1	TRBV19	CASSTGVNTEAFF
.	TRBV9	CASSATTNYGYTF
.	TRBV19	CASTPAGRYEQYF
TRBD1	TRBV29-1	CSALGGTGGSSSSYEQYF
.	TRBV30	CAWSVTGPLNTEAFF
TRBD1	TRBV7-2	CASSLLSTGQEQFF
.	TRBV6-6	CATLFSGTAGELFF
TRBD1	TRBV24-1	CATSDTGQGAHNEQFF
TRBD1	TRBV6-4	CASSDAPGQDEAFF
TRBD2	TRBV7-2	CASSPSGLASYEQYF
TRBD1	TRBV7-9	CASSLAGGLNTEAFF
TRBD1	TRBV20-1	CSASVGQGFGNTIYF
.	TRBV19	CASNLRRANTGELFF
TRBD1	TRBV28	CASRPAGQGWRKEKLFF
.	TRBV18	CASSPLQGDYNEQFF
.	TRBV19	CASKPTTGLFNEKLFF
TRBD2	TRBV10-3	CAISDQLAGGNNEQFF
TRBD1	TRBV7-2	CASSPARTGTYEQYF
TRBD1	TRBV9	CASSAGQGISYEQYF
.	TRBV3-1/TRBV3-2	CASSQDGTGFYGYTF
TRBD1	TRBV10-3	CAINQGAGELFF
.	TRBV20-1	CSASNLPGYTF
.	TRBV27	CASSLSNGGEQFF
TRBD1	TRBV11-2	CASSQRDRGALPPYEQYF
TRBD1	TRBV18	CASSGGQRGTEAFF
.	TRBV7-2	CASSLKVQGGEQYF
.	TRBV14	CASSQERRRSYNSPLHF
TRBD1	TRBV30	CAWSGTVNEKLFF
TRBD1	TRBV6-5	CASITGQMNTGELFF
TRBD1	TRBV28	CASSYLLQGAQRAFF
TRBD1	TRBV2	CASRLRGQWTYEQYF
.	TRBV27	CASSLGLWGLNEQFF
.	TRBV4-2	CASSQEPGTNTGELFF
.	TRBV2	CASKNGEDSEYEQYF
TRBD2	TRBV29-1	CSARTSGISSYNEQFF
TRBD1	TRBV9	CASSAGGQGAHGNTIYF
TRBD1	TRBV5-1	CASSAGQGITTNEKLFF
.	TRBV18	CASSPVNLGVQYF
.	TRBV9	CASSVGRQQTQYF